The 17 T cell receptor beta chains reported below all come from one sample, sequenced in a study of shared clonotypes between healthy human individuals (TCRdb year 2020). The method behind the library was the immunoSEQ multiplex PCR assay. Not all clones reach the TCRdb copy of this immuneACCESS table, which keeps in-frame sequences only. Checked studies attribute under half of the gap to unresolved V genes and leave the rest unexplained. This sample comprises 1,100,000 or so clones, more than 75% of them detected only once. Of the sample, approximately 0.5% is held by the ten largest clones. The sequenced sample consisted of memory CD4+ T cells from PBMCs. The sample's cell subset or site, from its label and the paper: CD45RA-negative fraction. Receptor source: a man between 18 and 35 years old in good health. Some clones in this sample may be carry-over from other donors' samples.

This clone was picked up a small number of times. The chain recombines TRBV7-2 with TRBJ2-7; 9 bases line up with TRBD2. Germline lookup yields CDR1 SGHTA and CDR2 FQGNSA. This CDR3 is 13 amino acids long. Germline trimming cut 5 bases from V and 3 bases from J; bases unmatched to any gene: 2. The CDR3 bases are TGTGCCAGCAGCAGGACTAGCGACTACGAGCAGTACTTC. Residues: CASSRTSDYEQYF.

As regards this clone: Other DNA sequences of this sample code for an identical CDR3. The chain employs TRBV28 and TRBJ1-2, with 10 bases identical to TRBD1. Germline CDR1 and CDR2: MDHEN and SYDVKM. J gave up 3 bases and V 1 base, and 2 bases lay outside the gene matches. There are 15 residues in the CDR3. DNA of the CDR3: TGTGCCAGCAGTTTATTAGGGACAGGGGACTATGGCTACACCTTC. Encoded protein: CASSLLGTGDYGYTF.

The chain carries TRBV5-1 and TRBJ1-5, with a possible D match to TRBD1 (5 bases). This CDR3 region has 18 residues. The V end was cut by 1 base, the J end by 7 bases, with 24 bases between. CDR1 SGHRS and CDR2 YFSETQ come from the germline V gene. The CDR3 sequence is CASSLKGVGLGRGQPQHF. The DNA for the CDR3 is TGCGCCAGCAGCTTGAAGGGTGTGGGGTTGGGGAGGGGACAGCCCCAGCATTTT. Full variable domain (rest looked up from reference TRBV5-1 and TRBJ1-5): KAGVTQTPRYLIKTRGQQVTLSCSPISGHRSVSWYQQTPGQGLQFLFEYFSETQRNKGNFPGRFSGRQFSNSRSEMNVSTLELGDSALYLCASSLKGVGLGRGQPQHFGDGTRLSIL.

The CDR3 coding sequence is TGTGCCACCTCCTTAGCGGATTTCACAGATACGCAGTATTTT. It is translated as CATSLADFTDTQYF. V is TRBV27 and J is TRBJ2-3; maybe TRBD2 (6 bases). Looked up from germline, CDR1 is MNHEY and CDR2 is SMNVEV (reference sequence). Trimming took 10 bases from V and 2 from J, leaving 16 bases between them. There are 14 residues in the CDR3.

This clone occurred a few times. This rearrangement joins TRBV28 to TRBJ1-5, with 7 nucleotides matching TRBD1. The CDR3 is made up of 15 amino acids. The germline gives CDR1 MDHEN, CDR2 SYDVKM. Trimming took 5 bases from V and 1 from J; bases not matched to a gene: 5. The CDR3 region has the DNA TGTGCCAGCAGTACCCGACAGGGAAGCAATCAGCCCCAGCATTTT. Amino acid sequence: CASSTRQGSNQPQHF.

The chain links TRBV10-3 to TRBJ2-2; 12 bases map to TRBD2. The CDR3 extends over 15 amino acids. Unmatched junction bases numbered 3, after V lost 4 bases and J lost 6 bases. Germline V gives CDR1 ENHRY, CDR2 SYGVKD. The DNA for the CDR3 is TGTGCCATCAGTGGGACTAGCGGGATGGCCGGGGAGCTGTTTTTT. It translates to CAISGTSGMAGELFF.

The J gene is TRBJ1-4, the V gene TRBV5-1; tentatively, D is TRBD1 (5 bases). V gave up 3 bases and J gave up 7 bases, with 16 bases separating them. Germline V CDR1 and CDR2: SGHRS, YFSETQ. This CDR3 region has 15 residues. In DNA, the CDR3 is TGCGCCAGCAGCTCCCTATCCGGGGGGGGTGAAAAACTGTTTTTT. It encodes CASSSLSGGGEKLFF.

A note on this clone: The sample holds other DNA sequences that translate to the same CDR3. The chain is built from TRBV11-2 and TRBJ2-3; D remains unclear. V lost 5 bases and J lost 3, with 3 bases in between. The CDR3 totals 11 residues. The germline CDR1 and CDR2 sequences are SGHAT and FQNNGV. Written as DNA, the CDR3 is TGTGCCAGCAGCCTAACAGATACGCAGTATTTT. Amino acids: CASSLTDTQYF.

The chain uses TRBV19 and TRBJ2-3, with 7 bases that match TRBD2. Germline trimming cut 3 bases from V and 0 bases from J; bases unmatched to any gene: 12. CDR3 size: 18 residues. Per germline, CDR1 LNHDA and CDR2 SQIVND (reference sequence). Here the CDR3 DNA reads TGTGCCAGTAGTATGGGCGGGAGCTCCTTCTTTAGCACAGATACGCAGTATTTT. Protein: CASSMGGSSFFSTDTQYF.

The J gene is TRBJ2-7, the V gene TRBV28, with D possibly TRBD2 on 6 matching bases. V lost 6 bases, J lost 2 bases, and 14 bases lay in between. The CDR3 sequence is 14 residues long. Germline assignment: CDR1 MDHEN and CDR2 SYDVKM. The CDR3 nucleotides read TGTGCCAGCAGACGCGGGGAGGTAACCTACGAGCAGTACTTC. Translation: CASRRGEVTYEQYF.

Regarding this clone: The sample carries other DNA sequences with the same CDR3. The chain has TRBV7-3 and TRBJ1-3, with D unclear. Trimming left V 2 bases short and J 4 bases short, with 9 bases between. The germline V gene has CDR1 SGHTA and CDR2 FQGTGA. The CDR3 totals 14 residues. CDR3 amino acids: CASSLGVSGNTIYF. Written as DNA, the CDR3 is TGTGCCAGCAGCTTAGGGGTTTCGGGAAACACCATATATTTT.

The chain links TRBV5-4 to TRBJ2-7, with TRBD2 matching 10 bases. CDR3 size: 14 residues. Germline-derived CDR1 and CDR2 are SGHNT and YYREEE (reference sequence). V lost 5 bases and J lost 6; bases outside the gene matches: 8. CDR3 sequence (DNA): TGTGCCAGCAGGAAAAGCGGGAGGGCCCCCGAGCAGTACTTC. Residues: CASRKSGRAPEQYF.

The CDR3 DNA reads TGCGCCAGCAGCCAAGAAGTCCACACCTCCTACGAGCAGTACTTC. It specifies CASSQEVHTSYEQYF. This chain links TRBV4-1 with TRBJ2-7, with D hard to call. This CDR3 contains 15 residues. Trimming pared 0 bases from V and 0 bases from J, leaving 9 bases between. Germline V gene lookup returns CDR1 MGHRA and CDR2 YSYEKL.

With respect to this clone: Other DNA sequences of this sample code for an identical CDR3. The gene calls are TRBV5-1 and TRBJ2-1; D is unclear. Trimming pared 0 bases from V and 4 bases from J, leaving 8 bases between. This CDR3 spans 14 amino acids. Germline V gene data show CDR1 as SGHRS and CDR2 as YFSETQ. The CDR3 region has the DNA TGCGCCAGCAGCTTGGGAGGACCTTACAATGAGCAGTTCTTC. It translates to CASSLGGPYNEQFF. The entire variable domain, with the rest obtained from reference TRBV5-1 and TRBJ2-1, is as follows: KAGVTQTPRYLIKTRGQQVTLSCSPISGHRSVSWYQQTPGQGLQFLFEYFSETQRNKGNFPGRFSGRQFSNSRSEMNVSTLELGDSALYLCASSLGGPYNEQFFGPGTRLTVL.

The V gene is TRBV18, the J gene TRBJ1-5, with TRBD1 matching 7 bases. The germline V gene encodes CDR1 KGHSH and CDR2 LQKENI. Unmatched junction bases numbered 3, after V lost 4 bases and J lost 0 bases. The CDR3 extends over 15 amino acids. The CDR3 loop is CASSQGTDSNQPQHF. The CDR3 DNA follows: TGTGCCAGCTCACAGGGGACAGATAGCAATCAGCCCCAGCATTTT.

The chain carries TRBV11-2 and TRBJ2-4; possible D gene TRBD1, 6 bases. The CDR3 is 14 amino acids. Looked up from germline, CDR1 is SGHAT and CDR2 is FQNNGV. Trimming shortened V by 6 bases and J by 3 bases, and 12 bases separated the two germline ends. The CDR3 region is CASSTGSGKNIQYF. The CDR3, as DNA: TGTGCCAGCAGTACAGGGTCGGGCAAAAACATTCAGTACTTC.

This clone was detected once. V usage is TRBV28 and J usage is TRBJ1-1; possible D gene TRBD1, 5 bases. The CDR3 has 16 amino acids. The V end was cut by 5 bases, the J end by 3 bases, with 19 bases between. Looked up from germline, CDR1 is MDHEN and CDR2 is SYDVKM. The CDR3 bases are TGTGCCAGCAGTCCTATCAGGGAAGTTGGGGACACTGAAGCTTTCTTT. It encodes CASSPIREVGDTEAFF.